This entry lists 24 T cell receptor beta chains sequenced from one sample in a study of T cell responses to AZD1222 COVID-19 vaccine. The method was immunoSEQ multiplex PCR; TCRdb's version includes in-frame clones alone and lacks a portion of them. The sample has some 120,000 clones; 70% to 90% are singletons. The sequencing used peripheral blood, collected on day 0 of AZD1222 vaccination. These receptors came from an adult in good health.

The chain combines TRBV2 with TRBJ1-1, with D unclear. The CDR3 has 12 residues. V lost 6 bases and J lost 1, with 6 bases in between. Germline CDR1 reads SNHLY; CDR2 reads FYNNEI. The CDR3 sequence is CASRLQNTEAFF. CDR3 in DNA: TGTGCCAGCAGACTACAGAACACTGAAGCTTTCTTT.

This clone was seen just once. The chain couples TRBV20-1 to TRBJ1-1; 9 bases are a match to TRBD1. The V segment lost 3 bases and the J segment 12 bases; nucleotides outside the gene matches: 5. Germline CDR1 and CDR2: DFQATT and SNEGSKA (reference sequence). There are 11 residues in the CDR3. CDR3 amino acids: CSASTGTGTFF. The DNA for the CDR3 is TGCAGTGCTAGTACCGGGACAGGGACTTTCTTT.

V usage is TRBV30 and J usage is TRBJ2-7; 7 nucleotides line up with TRBD1. Germline CDR1 and CDR2: GTSNPN and SVGIG (reference sequence). V lost 6 bases, J lost 3 bases, and 8 bases stayed unmatched. The CDR3 has 13 amino acids. The chain's CDR3 is CACRDSLFYEQYF. In nucleotides, the CDR3 is TGTGCCTGCCGGGACAGTTTATTCTACGAGCAGTACTTC.

J is TRBJ1-3 and V is TRBV5-1, with a tentative D call TRBD1 (5 bases). V was pared by 3 bases and J by 0 bases, with 7 bases between. This CDR3 spans 14 amino acids. Germline V gene sequence: CDR1 SGHRS, CDR2 YFSETQ. The CDR3 bases are TGCGCCAGCAGCTGGGGGGGCTCTGGAAACACCATATATTTT. Encoded protein: CASSWGGSGNTIYF.

This chain uses TRBV6-6 with TRBJ1-5, with 7 bases aligning to TRBD1. Germline CDR1 MNHNY, CDR2 SVGAGI (reference sequence). V dropped 6 bases and J dropped 0; count of bases not matched to a gene: 20. The CDR3 spans 20 residues. As DNA, the CDR3 is TGTGCCAGCAGCCCCAGCAGCACTTGGGACAGCCGCTATAGCAATCAGCCCCAGCATTTT. Protein product: CASSPSSTWDSRYSNQPQHF.

V usage is TRBV5-4 and J usage is TRBJ2-1, with TRBD1 matching over 10 bases. Germline-derived CDR1 and CDR2 are SGHNT and YYREEE (reference sequence). After removal of 4 bases from V and 6 bases from J, the junction contained 4 bases not matched to a gene. This CDR3 comprises 14 residues. The CDR3 nucleotides read TGTGCCAGCAGCCGACAGGGGGCACGCAATGAGCAGTTCTTC. This sequence encodes CASSRQGARNEQFF.

V usage is TRBV7-2 and J usage is TRBJ2-6; tentative D call: TRBD1 (6 bases). Germline V CDR1 and CDR2: SGHTA, FQGNSA. The CDR3 runs 17 residues. Trimming took 3 bases from V and 1 from J, leaving 13 bases between them. CDR3 DNA sequence: TGTGCCAGCAGCTTGTCAGGGGTTACGTCTGGGGCCAACGTCCTGACTTTC. Translation: CASSLSGVTSGANVLTF.

This clone was recorded only once. The V gene is TRBV11-1, the J gene TRBJ2-1; 11 nucleotides align to TRBD2. From germline, CDR1 is SGHAT and CDR2 FQDESV (reference sequence). CDR3 length: 16 amino acids. V dropped 5 bases and J dropped 2; count of bases not matched to a gene: 5. CDR3 region: CASSPRLAGTYNEQFF. CDR3 in DNA: TGTGCCAGCAGCCCGAGACTAGCGGGAACCTACAATGAGCAGTTCTTC.

This clone was recorded only once. The chain is built from TRBV7-3 and TRBJ2-1; TRBD2 matches 9 bases. After removal of 1 base from V and 9 bases from J, the junction contained 7 bases not matched to a gene. The CDR3 covers 15 residues. Germline values: CDR1 SGHTA, CDR2 FQGTGA. The CDR3 reads CASSLMFISGGEQFF. CDR3 coding DNA: TGTGCCAGCAGCTTAATGTTTATTAGCGGGGGTGAGCAGTTCTTC.

J is TRBJ1-3 and V is TRBV14, with TRBD1 matching over 7 bases. Germline assignment: CDR1 SGHDN and CDR2 FVKESK. The CDR3 is 15 amino acids. With 6 bases clipped from V and 2 bases from J, the junction kept 7 bases outside the gene matches. CDR3 amino acids: CASSLQGIAGNTIYF. The DNA of the CDR3 is TGTGCCAGCAGTCTACAGGGGATAGCTGGAAACACCATATATTTT.

This clone was seen a handful of times. The rearrangement joins TRBV4-1 to TRBJ1-4; TRBD1 aligns across 9 bases. CDR1 MGHRA and CDR2 YSYEKL come from the germline V gene. This CDR3 has 14 amino acids. Losses at the gene ends were 6 bases for V and 8 bases for J; bases not matched to a gene: 7. CDR3 protein: CASRDRGVNEKLFF. CDR3 DNA: TGCGCCAGCAGGGACAGGGGTGTAAACGAAAAACTGTTTTTT.

V usage is TRBV27 and J usage is TRBJ1-1; the D is unclear. Trimming pared 2 bases from V and 4 bases from J, leaving 8 bases between. Germline V gene sequence: CDR1 MNHEY, CDR2 SMNVEV (reference sequence). CDR3 size: 13 residues. The CDR3, as DNA: TGTGCCAGCAGTTTACAGGAATCCACTGAAGCTTTCTTT. Amino acids: CASSLQESTEAFF.

The gene calls are TRBV18 and TRBJ1-3; 8 nucleotides match TRBD1. Germline lookup yields CDR1 KGHSH and CDR2 LQKENI. The CDR3 has 16 amino acids. Unmatched junction bases numbered 9, after V lost 6 bases and J lost 2 bases. CDR3 bases: TGTGCCAGCTCGGAATTTGACAGGGGTCCTGGAAACACCATATATTTT. It codes for CASSEFDRGPGNTIYF.

The CDR3 DNA reads as TGTGCCTGGCAAAGAAAACCCGGTGGGACTGAAGCTTTCTTT. Translating it yields CAWQRKPGGTEAFF. The chain couples TRBV30 to TRBJ1-1; D is undetermined. Germline assignment: CDR1 GTSNPN and CDR2 SVGIG (reference sequence). V lost 5 bases, J lost 5 bases, and 18 bases lay in between. This CDR3 has 14 amino acids.

This clone was recorded at least ten times. This chain links TRBV6-4 with TRBJ2-1; 13 bases line up with TRBD2. The junction had 4 bases not matched to a gene; V was cut back by 5 bases and J by 6 bases. Germline assignment: CDR1 MRHNA and CDR2 SNTAGT. This CDR3 has 15 amino acids. Here the CDR3 DNA reads TGTGCCAGCAGTCACGGACTAGCGGGGGCCAATGAGCAGTTCTTC. This sequence encodes CASSHGLAGANEQFF.

A few counts support this clone. The chain couples TRBV7-5 to TRBJ2-5; TRBD2, the table's D call, lacks a check against the DNA. TRBV7-5 is a recognized pseudogene. CDR3 size: 12 residues. CDR3 protein: CVRSLVRETQYF. The CDR3 DNA is TGTGTCAGAAGCCTTGTGCGAGAGACCCAGTACTTC.

The rearrangement links TRBV6-2 or TRBV6-3 to TRBJ1-4; 9 nucleotides align to TRBD1. This CDR3 is built from 15 residues. The V gene's germline CDR1 is MNHEY and CDR2 SVGEGT. The V and J ends lost 0 bases and 8 bases, in that order; junction bases with no gene match: 4. The CDR3 coding sequence is TGTGCCAGCAGTTACTCCGGGACAGGGACCGAAAAACTGTTTTTT. Translation gives CASSYSGTGTEKLFF.

This chain uses TRBV12-5 with TRBJ1-5, with D unresolved. The CDR3 has 14 amino acids. Germline CDR1 LGHNT, CDR2 FRNRAP. V shed 1 base and J shed 5 bases, with 9 bases lying between them. DNA of the CDR3: TGTGCTAGTGGTTTGGGGCTTATGGATCAGCCCCAGCATTTT. This codes for CASGLGLMDQPQHF.

This rearrangement joins TRBV5-1 to TRBJ2-7; D may be TRBD2 (6 bases). Trimming pared 4 bases from V and 4 bases from J, leaving 12 bases between. The CDR3 loop spans 13 amino acids. CDR1 and CDR2 from the germline V gene are SGHRS and YFSETQ. Written as DNA, the CDR3 is TGCGCCAGCAGCAGGGCGGGAAATTACGAGCAGTACTTC. Protein: CASSRAGNYEQYF.

The V gene is TRBV4-2, the J gene TRBJ2-2, with 10 bases fitting TRBD2. The length of the CDR3 is 17 residues. The junction had 5 bases not matched to a gene; V was cut back by 3 bases and J by 1 base. Germline V gene lookup returns CDR1 LGHNA and CDR2 YNFKEQ. The CDR3 DNA follows: TGTGCCAGCAGCCAGGAAGGACTAGCGGAGAACACCGGGGAGCTGTTTTTT. Protein product: CASSQEGLAENTGELFF.

The rearrangement uses TRBV18 and TRBJ1-3; D not certain. The CDR3 sequence is 14 residues long. The germline V and J ends were trimmed by 3 bases and 5 bases, with 11 bases remaining between them. Looked up from germline, CDR1 is KGHSH and CDR2 is LQKENI. The CDR3 reads CASSPPGERNTIYF. CDR3 in DNA: TGTGCCAGCTCACCCCCGGGAGAAAGAAACACCATATATTTT. Together with reference TRBV18 and TRBJ1-3, the CDR3 gives the full variable domain: NAGVMQNPRHLVRRRGQEARLRCSPMKGHSHVYWYRQLPEEGLKFMVYLQKENIIDESGMPKERFSAEFPKEGPSILRIQQVVRGDSAAYFCASSPPGERNTIYFGEGSWLTVV.

The V and J genes are TRBV9 and TRBJ2-3, with 11 bases identical to TRBD2. With 0 bases clipped from V and 6 bases from J, the junction kept 9 bases outside the gene matches. Per the germline V gene, CDR1 is SGDLS and CDR2 is YYNGEE. The CDR3 totals 17 residues. For the CDR3, the DNA is TGTGCCAGCAGCGTAGGGCTGGTAGCGGGAGGGGGGGATACGCAGTATTTT. It yields the protein CASSVGLVAGGGDTQYF.

V and J are TRBV18 and TRBJ1-4, with D hard to call. The CDR3 is 12 amino acids. Per the germline V gene, CDR1 is KGHSH and CDR2 is LQKENI. Trimming removed 5 bases from V and 7 bases from J, with 8 bases in between. The CDR3: CASSSGGEKLFF. The CDR3 DNA sequence: TGTGCCAGCTCATCCGGCGGTGAAAAACTGTTTTTT. The whole variable domain, remainder taken from reference TRBV18 and TRBJ1-4, is NAGVMQNPRHLVRRRGQEARLRCSPMKGHSHVYWYRQLPEEGLKFMVYLQKENIIDESGMPKERFSAEFPKEGPSILRIQQVVRGDSAAYFCASSSGGEKLFFGSGTQLSVL.

The chain carries TRBV14 and TRBJ1-5; D not resolved. The CDR3 is made up of 15 amino acids. Trimming pared 2 bases from V and 4 bases from J, leaving 12 bases between. In germline, CDR1 is SGHDN, CDR2 FVKESK. The CDR3 loop reads CASSQPGSGNQPQHF. The DNA of the CDR3 is TGTGCCAGCAGCCAACCCGGCAGTGGAAATCAGCCCCAGCATTTT.